These T cell receptor beta chains were read from a single sample in a study of tumor-infiltrating lymphocytes in oesophageal squamous cell carcinoma. MiXCR, applied by TCRdb to the PCR reads, yields one record per CDR3 protein. The table has 11,000 to 15,000 distinct CDR3 sequences, 45% to 50% seen once. Sequencing was done on a sample of blood. Receptor source: a male donor with esophageal squamous cell carcinoma. Both conserved end residues are trimmed from each CDR3. Clone size, where shown, is once, few, many, or a class for clones that have expanded.

j_call	v_call	clone_size	cdr3_aa
TRBJ2-1	TRBV6-4	-	ASSDAGGEYNEQF
TRBJ2-7	TRBV6-1	medium-sized	ASSYWRLAGVRY
-	TRBV19	-	ASSIDWTTLSTQY
TRBJ2-7	TRBV20-1	many	SAPDAQTVSYEQY
TRBJ2-6	TRBV27	medium-sized	ASSMMTHSPSGANVLT
TRBJ1-2	TRBV12-3/TRBV12-4	-	ASIDGQGHGYT
-	TRBV28	-	ASSWPWAGETRGEQY
-	TRBV11-2	many	ASSLVAGFSYEQY
TRBJ2-5	TRBV7-8	-	ASSFGTTYQETQY
TRBJ2-5	TRBV12-3/TRBV12-4	few	ASRAGGEETQY
TRBJ2-2	TRBV11-1	many	ASSLQGALSGELF
-	TRBV11-3	few	ASRGTSDEQF
TRBJ2-5	TRBV7-6	-	ATGDRQETQY
TRBJ2-3	TRBV7-9	many	ASSPPRAGGSGTTQY
-	TRBV30	-	ACRRQLSNYGYT
TRBJ2-5	TRBV10-3	-	AISARRHEQY
TRBJ2-2	TRBV5-4	few	ASSLARERNTGELF
TRBJ2-1	TRBV6-6	-	ASSSWGYEQF
-	TRBV6-8	-	ASRLSLRGEQF
TRBJ2-7	TRBV6-2/TRBV6-3	once	ASSALYEQY
-	TRBV3-1	once	ASSLGTSGTGTDEQY
TRBJ1-1	TRBV28	-	ASSQHNLNTEAF
TRBJ2-2	TRBV18	-	ASSPSSGNTGELF
-	TRBV7-9	once	ASSLSWDETQY
TRBJ1-3	TRBV10-2	many	ASRTGGSGNTIY
TRBJ2-3	TRBV28	many	ASSSSSFKRTDTQY
TRBJ2-5	TRBV5-6	many	ASSFLAVDETQY